The 31 T cell receptor beta chains below all came from one sample that was sequenced in a study of identifying expanded T cells in peripheral blood. Libraries were prepared by immunoSEQ multiplex PCR; TCRdb keeps only in-frame clonotypes and omits some of them. The table lists just under 65,000 clones, more than 75% of them singletons, with less than 5.5% in the top ten. The specimen was blood. The source of these receptors is a person aged 18-70 years in good health.

The chain uses TRBV30 and TRBJ2-7; 10 bases map to TRBD1. Germline V gene sequence: CDR1 GTSNPN, CDR2 SVGIG (reference sequence). The CDR3 runs to 14 residues. Germline trimming cut 7 bases from V and 3 bases from J; bases unmatched to any gene: 9. The CDR3, as DNA: TGTGCCTTCTCCAGGGGGACAGGGGTCTACGAGCAGTACTTC. Its translation is CAFSRGTGVYEQYF.

This chain links TRBV5-1 with TRBJ2-7; 10 bases match TRBD1. With 0 bases clipped from V and 3 bases from J, the junction kept 3 bases outside the gene matches. The CDR3 has 15 amino acids. Per the germline V gene, CDR1 is SGHRS and CDR2 is YFSETQ. The CDR3 bases are TGCGCCAGCAGCTTGGTACGGACAGGGGGCTACGAGCAGTACTTC. Its translation: CASSLVRTGGYEQYF.

The chain combines TRBV6-1 with TRBJ2-7, with TRBD1 matching over 10 bases. CDR3 length: 15 amino acids. The germline V gene has CDR1 MNHNS and CDR2 SASEGT. The trim removed 2 bases at V and 3 bases at J, leaving 4 bases unmatched. The CDR3, as DNA: TGTGCCAGCAGTGAATCGACAGGGGGCTTCTACGAGCAGTACTTC. It specifies CASSESTGGFYEQYF.

The V call is TRBV2, the J call TRBJ1-6, with D uncertain. Trimming pared 7 bases from V and 0 bases from J, leaving 10 bases between. The CDR3 runs to 15 residues. Germline V gene sequence: CDR1 SNHLY, CDR2 FYNNEI. CDR3 in amino acids: CASTSRDSYNSPLHF. In DNA, the CDR3 is TGTGCCAGCACTAGCCGGGACTCCTATAATTCACCCCTCCACTTT.

The rearrangement uses TRBV6-5 and TRBJ1-2; 8 bases map to TRBD1. This CDR3 comprises 13 residues. CDR1 is MNHEY and CDR2 is SVGAGI in the germline V gene. The trim removed 6 bases at V and 8 bases at J, leaving 8 bases unmatched. The CDR3 loop is CASRGGQVGGYTF. CDR3 sequence (DNA): TGTGCCAGCAGGGGGGGACAGGTGGGCGGCTACACCTTC.

The rearrangement links TRBV5-1 to TRBJ1-4; no reliable D call. This CDR3 is built from 13 residues. Germline CDR1 is SGHRS and CDR2 is YFSETQ. V shed 0 bases and J shed 8 bases, with 8 bases lying between them. The CDR3 DNA sequence: TGCGCCAGCAGCTTGGGACTCCGGGAAAAACTGTTTTTT. It yields the protein CASSLGLREKLFF.

The genes are TRBV2 and TRBJ2-5; tentatively, D is TRBD2 (6 bases). The V end was cut by 7 bases, the J end by 4 bases, with 10 bases between. The CDR3 has 12 amino acids. Germline loops: CDR1 SNHLY, CDR2 FYNNEI. CDR3 protein: CASKATRETQYF. The DNA of the CDR3 is TGTGCCAGCAAGGCGACTAGAGAGACCCAGTACTTC. Full variable domain (remainder filled in from reference TRBV2 and TRBJ2-5): EPEVTQTPSHQVTQMGQEVILRCVPISNHLYFYWYRQILGQKVEFLVSFYNNEISEKSEIFDDQFSVERPDGSNFTLKIRSTKLEDSAMYFCASKATRETQYFGPGTRLLVL.

The chain combines TRBV23-1 with TRBJ2-7; 9 bases fit TRBD1. TRBV23-1 is treated as an ORF (open reading frame) with a function not yet certain. This CDR3 spans 14 amino acids. The ends lost 10 bases at V and 6 bases at J; junction bases unmatched: 13. CDR3: CANPTRDREGEQYF. In DNA, the CDR3 is TGCGCCAACCCTACCCGGGACAGGGAGGGCGAGCAGTACTTC.

The chain joins TRBV9 to TRBJ2-1; no clear D gene. Trimming removed 0 bases at V and 0 bases at J, with 7 bases between. The CDR3 spans 15 residues. Germline V CDR1 and CDR2: SGDLS, YYNGEE. DNA of the CDR3: TGTGCCAGCAGCGTAGTTAGCACCTCCTACAATGAGCAGTTCTTC. Translation gives CASSVVSTSYNEQFF.

V usage is TRBV6-6 and J usage is TRBJ1-1, with 7 bases aligning to TRBD1. Germline loops: CDR1 MNHNY, CDR2 SVGAGI (reference sequence). The CDR3 is made up of 15 amino acids. Unmatched junction bases numbered 16, after V lost 5 bases and J lost 10 bases. CDR3 sequence reads: CASSRTGTASEGAFF. CDR3 DNA sequence: TGTGCCAGCAGTAGAACCGGGACAGCATCGGAAGGAGCTTTCTTT.

The V call is TRBV6-5, the J call TRBJ2-1, with D perhaps matching TRBD2 (6 bases). Per germline, CDR1 MNHEY and CDR2 SVGAGI. V gave up 8 bases and J gave up 0 bases, with 14 bases separating them. This CDR3 is 15 amino acids long. CDR3 sequence reads: CASSPLGGSYNEQFF. CDR3 DNA sequence: TGTGCCAGCTCCCCACTCGGGGGCTCCTACAATGAGCAGTTCTTC.

Only a few counts were recorded for this clone. The CDR3 DNA sequence: TGTGCCAGCAGCCAATCGACAGAAGTCTTCTACGAGCAGTACTTC. It translates to CASSQSTEVFYEQYF. This chain connects TRBV4-2 to TRBJ2-7; a weak D match, TRBD1 (5 bases). The V gene lost 2 bases and the J gene lost 3 bases, with 14 bases spanning the gap. The CDR3 consists of 15 residues. Germline assignment: CDR1 LGHNA and CDR2 YNFKEQ.

The chain employs TRBV15 and TRBJ2-2, with 9 bases lining up with TRBD1. The CDR3 totals 16 residues. After removal of 4 bases from V and 2 bases from J, the junction contained 5 bases not matched to a gene. Germline CDR1 and CDR2: LNHNV and YYDKDF (reference sequence). The CDR3 region is CATSTTGGRNTGELFF. As DNA, the CDR3 is TGTGCCACCAGCACAACAGGGGGCCGTAACACCGGGGAGCTGTTTTTT.

This clone was seen only once. The chain uses TRBV5-6 and TRBJ1-2; D perhaps matches TRBD1 (6 bases). The germline gives CDR1 SGHDT, CDR2 YYEEEE. V lost 0 bases and J lost 1, with 7 bases in between. The CDR3 is 14 residues long. CDR3 DNA sequence: TGTGCCAGCAGCTTGGACAGGGTTAACTATGGCTACACCTTC. It codes for CASSLDRVNYGYTF.

The chain couples TRBV5-6 to TRBJ2-5; no firm D call. V was pared by 4 bases and J by 4 bases, with 5 bases between. Germline V gives CDR1 SGHDT, CDR2 YYEEEE. The CDR3 sequence is 11 residues long. CDR3 residues: CASSHRETQYF. Written as DNA, the CDR3 is TGTGCCAGCAGCCACAGAGAGACCCAGTACTTC.

This clone qualifies as medium-sized. J is TRBJ2-2 and V is TRBV6-4; D not certain. The V and J ends lost 3 bases and 5 bases respectively, with 7 bases between them. CDR3 length equals 13 residues. CDR1 MRHNA and CDR2 SNTAGT come from the germline V gene. The CDR3 region is CASSDSRTGELFF. CDR3 sequence (DNA): TGTGCCAGCAGTGATTCAAGGACCGGGGAGCTGTTTTTT.

The genes are TRBV5-1 and TRBJ2-1; TRBD2 aligns across 9 bases. The CDR3 is 14 residues long. Germline trimming cut 4 bases from V and 10 bases from J; bases unmatched to any gene: 9. CDR1 is SGHRS, CDR2 YFSETQ, per germline. CDR3 nucleotide sequence: TGCGCCAGCAGCCAGGGACTAGCAGGGGGGGAGCAGTTCTTC. Translated, it gives CASSQGLAGGEQFF.

CDR3 residues: CASSDVLEQETYEQYF. The CDR3 nucleotides read TGTGCCAGCAGTGACGTCTTGGAACAGGAAACCTACGAGCAGTACTTC. The genes are TRBV28 and TRBJ2-7, with a weak D call TRBD1 (5 bases). The V gene's germline CDR1 is MDHEN and CDR2 SYDVKM. Trimming left V 5 bases short and J 2 bases short, with 19 bases between. CDR3 length: 16 residues.

The chain has TRBV7-2 and TRBJ1-1, with a tentative D call TRBD1 (5 bases). Germline CDR1 is SGHTA and CDR2 is FQGNSA. Trimming cost V 1 base and J 0 bases, with 6 bases left between them. The CDR3 contains 14 residues. The CDR3 protein is CASSLGGMNTEAFF. CDR3 nucleotide sequence: TGTGCCAGCAGCTTAGGGGGCATGAACACTGAAGCTTTCTTT.

The CDR3 DNA follows: TGTGCCAGCTCACCTGCCGCCCCCGGCAGCTTTTATGGCTACACCTTC. Amino acids: CASSPAAPGSFYGYTF. The V gene is TRBV18, the J gene TRBJ1-2, with D hard to call. This CDR3 is 16 amino acids long. V was shortened by 3 bases and J by 5 bases, with 19 bases between the two germline ends. Per the germline V gene, CDR1 is KGHSH and CDR2 is LQKENI.

This chain links TRBV7-9 with TRBJ2-5, with 8 bases aligning to TRBD1. V was clipped by 0 bases and J by 3 bases; unmatched bases: 12. There are 18 residues in the CDR3. Germline loops: CDR1 SEHNR, CDR2 FQNEAQ (reference sequence). The CDR3 DNA sequence: TGTGCCAGCAGCTTAGCGTTGGGAATCCAGGGGGCCAAAGAGACCCAGTACTTC. It translates to CASSLALGIQGAKETQYF.

This chain joins TRBV30 and TRBJ2-3; TRBD2 aligns across 11 bases. Germline V gene data show CDR1 as GTSNPN and CDR2 as SVGIG (reference sequence). V trimming: 0 bases; J trimming: 4 bases; junction bases outside the gene matches: 9. The CDR3 runs 17 residues. CDR3 sequence reads: CAWSVDVIAGGPDTQYF. In DNA form, the CDR3 reads TGTGCCTGGAGTGTAGATGTTATAGCGGGGGGGCCAGATACGCAGTATTTT.

The chain uses TRBV14 and TRBJ2-1, with a possible D match to TRBD1 (5 bases). In germline, CDR1 is SGHDN, CDR2 FVKESK. The ends were cut back, 4 bases at V and 7 bases at J, with 14 bases in the middle. The CDR3 extends over 14 amino acids. The CDR3 loop reads CASSLMRQSNEQFF. CDR3 bases: TGTGCCAGCAGCCTAATGAGACAGTCTAATGAGCAGTTCTTC.

This chain links TRBV19 with TRBJ2-3, with 9 bases that match TRBD1. The CDR3 is 16 amino acids. Germline V gives CDR1 LNHDA, CDR2 SQIVND (reference sequence). The V and J ends lost 1 base and 5 bases, in that order; junction bases with no gene match: 7. The CDR3 here is CASSIGTGVRGDTQYF. The CDR3 DNA sequence: TGTGCCAGTAGTATAGGGACAGGGGTCCGAGGAGATACGCAGTATTTT.

V is TRBV4-2 and J is TRBJ1-5; D remains ambiguous. The CDR3 length is 12 residues. Germline loops: CDR1 LGHNA, CDR2 YNFKEQ. Trimming cost V 0 bases and J 7 bases, with 4 bases left between them. Written as DNA, the CDR3 is TGTGCCAGCAGCCAAGAGAGACAGCCCCAGCATTTT. Residues: CASSQERQPQHF.

This clone was found once. The chain joins TRBV6-1 to TRBJ1-6; 8 nucleotides agree with TRBD1. Trimming at V came to 2 bases and at J to 8 bases, leaving 5 bases not matched to a gene. Germline V gene lookup returns CDR1 MNHNS and CDR2 SASEGT. There are 15 residues in the CDR3. In nucleotides, the CDR3 is TGTGCCAGCAGTGAACAAGGACAGGGAGATTCACCCCTCCACTTT. Protein sequence: CASSEQGQGDSPLHF.

The V and J genes are TRBV19 and TRBJ2-1, with TRBD1 as a possible D gene (5 bases). Germline lookup yields CDR1 LNHDA and CDR2 SQIVND (reference sequence). CDR3 size: 13 residues. V lost 6 bases and J lost 9, with 15 bases in between. CDR3 protein: CASRFQGWGEQFF. The CDR3 bases are TGTGCCAGTAGGTTCCAGGGTTGGGGTGAGCAGTTCTTC.

This clone was detected once. This rearrangement joins TRBV9 to TRBJ2-3, with 8 positions matching TRBD1. The length of the CDR3 is 15 residues. Germline V lookup: CDR1 SGDLS, CDR2 YYNGEE. The V and J ends lost 4 bases and 0 bases, in that order; junction bases with no gene match: 4. CDR3 amino acids: CASSTRDRSTDTQYF. As DNA, the CDR3 is TGTGCCAGCAGCACCCGGGACAGGAGCACAGATACGCAGTATTTT.

The rearrangement links TRBV5-8 to TRBJ2-3; 11 nucleotides line up with TRBD2. With 6 bases clipped from V and 3 bases from J, the junction kept 3 bases outside the gene matches. The CDR3 has 14 residues. Per germline, CDR1 SGHTS and CDR2 YDEGEE. The CDR3 loop reads CASTWTSGTDTQYF. DNA for the CDR3: TGTGCCAGCACTTGGACTAGCGGGACAGATACGCAGTATTTT.

This chain joins TRBV5-1 and TRBJ2-7; 8 positions match TRBD2. The CDR3 is 15 residues long. V shed 2 bases, J shed 4 bases, and the junction held 8 bases outside the gene matches. CDR1 is SGHRS, CDR2 YFSETQ, per germline. The CDR3: CASSFVASGPYEQYF. The CDR3 bases are TGCGCCAGCAGCTTTGTAGCTAGCGGGCCTTACGAGCAGTACTTC.

The rearrangement joins TRBV25-1 to TRBJ2-3; 10 nucleotides agree with TRBD1. This CDR3 region has 15 residues. The trim removed 7 bases at V and 2 bases at J, leaving 6 bases unmatched. Germline V gives CDR1 MGHDK, CDR2 SYGVNS. CDR3 region: CASTPGQGLTDTQYF. CDR3 in DNA: TGTGCCAGCACCCCGGGACAGGGGCTCACAGATACGCAGTATTTT.